Here is one T cell receptor (beta chain) with its context. No cognate antigen has been identified for it. No much larger clone exists at a distance of one base, and base qualities are not known. The cohort comprised more than 550 healthy bone marrow donors. Cohort members were all nominally healthy when sampled, although unrecorded immune exposures were likely present. The donor was CMV seronegative and belonged to the group of 352 seronegative cohort members. A peripheral blood sample was collected from each donor, and TCR beta sequencing was performed on peripheral blood mononuclear cells. Genomic DNA extraction from the blood cell samples was performed with the Qiagen DNeasy Blood Extraction Kit. The data originate from a study of cytomegalovirus exposure and HLA in healthy donors (dated by TCRdb to between 2016 and 2019). Study-wide context: According to an earlier analysis of 450 to 650 of the donors, roughly 180 million T cells yielded 90 million to 140 million unique TCR beta sequences and approximately 300 Gb of sequence data. A later analysis re-examined previously published TCR beta repertoires from around 670 donors and added high-resolution HLA genotyping to investigate patterns of TCR occurrence. The study used immunosequencing to profile the T cell repertoires of approximately 650 subjects and linked those repertoires to cytomegalovirus serostatus. Of the 300 to 450 genotyped donors, roughly 85% fell in the genetic ancestry cluster associated with self-reported Caucasian donors. Donor age, sex, ethnicity and CMV serostatus were collected together with the repertoire data. Every discovery cohort repertoire had been produced on one sequencing platform. Typing coverage differed by locus: A, B, C, DRB1 and DQB1 were typed in about 620-640 donors, DQA1 in 522, DPA1 in over 600, and DPB1 in about 450. On average, around 240,000 unique TCR beta nucleotide sequences were sequenced per donor among some 420 genotyped donors of the cohort, with around 19% of those sequences being non-productive. The study aimed to test whether signatures of past pathogen exposure could be identified by cataloging public T cell receptors. HLA typing included class I and class II loci at four-digit resolution. A later genetic analysis took genome-wide SNP genotypes for about 65% of the 666 donors and used that subset as a discovery cohort. The later analysis used no new phenotypic data to find candidate immune exposures, relying instead on TCR beta sequences and their occurrence across donors. Five DR-DQ haplotypes were treated as single units for association and clustering because of strong linkage in the cohort. To predict cytomegalovirus infection status, the study combined high-throughput TCR immunosequencing, statistical association of individual TCRs with disease status, and machine learning. In addition to the first cohort of 666 subjects, a separate validation cohort of 120 different subjects was used. About 300 gigabases of sequencing data and about 92 million unique TCR sequences made up an early release that covered several hundred HLA-typed donors. An earlier analysis of 587 of the donors used high-throughput TCR beta sequencing to judge whether each TCR beta V gene segment behaved as functional or pseudogenic. General study outcomes and caveats: According to a later analysis, most CMV-associated TCR beta chains appeared to be HLA-restricted, and the HLA associations seemed to be driven largely by CMV exposure. According to a later analysis, TCR association rates differed among HLA loci, with DRB1 alleles showing the most associated TCRs and HLA-C alleles showing the fewest. A later analysis reported that several top co-occurrence clusters appeared linked to parvovirus B19, influenza, CMV and Epstein-Barr virus. A further reported finding was that TCR beta sequences accurately predicted the HLA-A and HLA-B alleles for most subjects in the first cohort. A group of highly shared sequence variants was considered likely to be a technical artifact of the sequencing pipeline. The study gave a list of 150 to 200 TCR beta chains associated with cytomegalovirus. Correlated functional status among segregating V segments might be attributable to linkage disequilibrium, but an unknown experimental factor could not be ruled out. In an earlier analysis of some 540 of the donors, most TCR beta V segments appeared in productive rearrangements about 87% or about 30% of the time, broadly matching IMGT annotations. In a later analysis, around 17,000 TCR beta sequences were associated with specific HLA alleles at a false discovery rate of 0.05. The classifier was reported to diagnose cytomegalovirus status with high specificity and sensitivity in both the original cohort and the validation cohort. HLA typing was unavailable for some donors at each locus, so association tests used only the typed subset. This cohort had only TCR beta chains sequenced, and the lack of alpha or paired-chain data limited which features could be detected. Some IMGT-functional V segments, including TRBV6-2 and TRBV6-3, could not be told apart with the 87-base-pair reads, so those segments were excluded. For the cohort, immune exposure information was limited to CMV serostatus. According to a later genetic analysis, donors in an Asian-associated ancestry cluster had fewer N-insertions in productive TCRs than the roughly 700-donor mean. It was suggested by the authors that the approach could potentially be generalized to other disease states and immunological phenotypes. While some public TCRs were present in many individuals, most TCR sequences turned up only very rarely across donors. Roughly uniform sequencing depth across donors was assumed in presence/absence analyses, although this assumption may not hold. Because counts were too low, 15 to 20 rarely observed V segments, including chromosome 9 orphons, were excluded from the earlier analysis of around 590 of the donors. A few of the identified cytomegalovirus-associated TCR beta chains were confirmed in vitro to be specific for cytomegalovirus antigens. An association between a missense DCLRE1C variant and V-gene and J-gene trimming of TCR beta chains was found in a later genetic analysis and replicated in an independent cohort. Assigning TCR associations to individual alleles was difficult when HLA alleles, especially DR and DQ, strongly co-occurred. Compared with equally common non-associated chains, HLA-associated TCR beta chains in a later analysis were more clonally expanded and had lower generation probabilities.

Libraries were constructed by the immunoSEQ multiplex PCR assay. For the multiplex PCR, a mixture combining 60 forward primers for TCR Vbeta segments and 13 reverse primers for TCR Jbeta segments was used. The CDR3 region of rearranged TCR beta genes was amplified from genomic DNA by a multiplex PCR assay. The amplified TCR beta libraries were sequenced on the Illumina HiSeq System as 87-base-pair reads. The authors processed their data as follows. Across the 600 to 700 repertoires, a later analysis counted tens of millions of unique TCR beta chains, roughly 11 million of which were shared by at least two donors. To remove PCR and sequencing errors, raw reads were error-corrected and collapsed into unique sequences using a nearest-neighbor algorithm that merged closely related sequences. To assign V, D and J gene segments, CDR3 sequences were aligned to IMGT reference sequences. For a sequence to be retained, at least a six-nucleotide match to both a V gene segment and a J gene segment was required. A rearrangement was called productive if the CDR3 had no stop codons and remained in frame with V and J, and every other rearrangement was called non-productive. Following IMGT convention, CDR3 was defined as the stretch from the second conserved V-encoded cysteine to the conserved J-encoded phenylalanine. The earlier analysis of a few hundred of the donors excluded sequences that lacked an unambiguous match to a single V gene segment. In an earlier analysis of 450 to 700 of the donors, V segments were called functional above 56.7% productive rearrangements and were called segregating when the between-donor standard deviation exceeded 5%. To diagnose cytomegalovirus status from the catalog of TCR beta chain sequences, a statistical classification framework was built. V and J gene assignment, in a later analysis, came from comparing TCR nucleotide sequences with IMGT/GENE-DB human TR gene sequences. The TCRdist pipeline was used in a later analysis to assign CDR3 sequences and most-parsimonious VDJ recombination scenarios. In a later analysis, every TCR beta chain was defined by the combination of its CDR3 amino acid sequence and its V-gene family, and reads without a unique V-gene family were dropped. In a later analysis, some 600 highly shared, low-generation-probability nucleotide sequences were removed to address suspected cross-contamination and a sequencing artifact. For each public chain, a later analysis derived a clonal expansion index from normalized ranks of inferred template counts within each repertoire. In a later analysis, generation probabilities were computed with a VDJ recombination model fitted to out-of-frame rearrangements, and the resulting probabilities were checked against IGoR. A later analysis scored TCR-TCR, TCR-HLA and TCR-CMV co-occurrence with hypergeometric tests, applying a repertoire-size bias correction to TCR pairs. In a later analysis, false discovery rates were estimated by permuting HLA or CMV assignments 20 times. In a later analysis, co-occurring TCRs were grouped using DBSCAN, and TCRdist sequence similarity was added for clustering within HLA-allele-positive subsets. For co-occurrence clustering, repertoires with fewer than 30,000 or more than 120,000 public chains were excluded, along with roughly 5 repertoires with anomalous nucleotide sharing. The source is immuneACCESS, and TCRdb retained only in-frame sequences with V and J called. Part of the clones is not carried over; for the studies checked, unresolved V genes explain less than half of this, and the remainder is unexplained. The V and J calls and clone size are taken from that table; D and trimming were inferred from the DNA. For this sample there are some 69,000 clones; around 80% appear just once. The top ten clones comprise under 3% of the sample.

CDR1 and CDR2, per the germline V gene (reference sequence), are MNHEY and SMNVEV. The CDR3 goes from the cysteine to the phenylalanine over 18 residues. The kept DNA is CDR3 alone, 54 bases in frame from the first base. Relative to germline, V is 6 bases shorter and J is 4 bases shorter, with 26 bases between their ends. The chain is made from TRBV27 and TRBJ2-3; the D gene is perhaps TRBD2, from 7 matching bases. Sequencing was done on a sample of PBMCs. This TCR was sampled from a woman aged 25 to 45 in good health and CMV-seronegative. The CDR3 sequence is CASSLLGVGGGGSDTQYF. The nucleotide sequence is TGTGCCAGCAGCCTACTTGGGGTGGGGGGGGGCGGCTCAGATACGCAGTATTTT.